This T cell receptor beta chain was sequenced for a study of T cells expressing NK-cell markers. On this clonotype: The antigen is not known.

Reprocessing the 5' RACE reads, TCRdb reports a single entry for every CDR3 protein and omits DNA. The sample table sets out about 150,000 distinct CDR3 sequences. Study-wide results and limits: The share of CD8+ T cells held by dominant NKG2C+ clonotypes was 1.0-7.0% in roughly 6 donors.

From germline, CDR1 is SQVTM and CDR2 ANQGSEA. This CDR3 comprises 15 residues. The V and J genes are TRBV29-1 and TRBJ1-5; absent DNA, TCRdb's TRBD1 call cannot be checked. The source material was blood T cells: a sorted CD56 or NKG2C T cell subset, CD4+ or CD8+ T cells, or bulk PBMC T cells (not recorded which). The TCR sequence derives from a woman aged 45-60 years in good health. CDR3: CSVGFETGGNQPQHF.